One sample yielded the 18 T cell receptor beta chains listed below, sequenced in a study of blood T cells in healthy people across ages. A J-beta primer mix and a sample-barcoded 5' primer were used in a second PCR of roughly 6 to 12 cycles. TCRdb re-called the 5' RACE reads through MiXCR, storing one row per CDR3 protein. The table includes around 1.5 million distinct CDR3 sequences, about 43% detected once. Input material: blood. These receptors originate from a woman aged 18-35 years in good health.

This clonotype was seen more than once but under ten times. The rearrangement links TRBV27 to TRBJ1-4; D unresolved. Trimming cost V 6 bases and J 0 bases, with 8 bases left between them. CDR3 length: 14 amino acids. Germline V gene data show CDR1 as MNHEY and CDR2 as SMNVEV (reference sequence). This CDR3 reads CASRPIATNEKLFF. CDR3 bases: TGTGCCAGCAGACCCATTGCAACTAATGAAAAACTGTTTTTT.

This clonotype was found once. V is TRBV27 and J is TRBJ1-2, with D hard to call. The germline V gene encodes CDR1 MNHEY and CDR2 SMNVEV (reference sequence). Trimming took 6 bases from V and 1 from J, leaving 6 bases between them. This CDR3 region has 12 residues. CDR3 amino acids: CASSKRNYGYTF. The CDR3 nucleotides are TGTGCCAGCAGCAAGCGTAACTATGGCTACACCTTC.

The genes are TRBV5-6 and TRBJ1-2; no reliable D call. Trimming removed 1 base at V and 8 bases at J, with 9 bases between. CDR3 size: 12 residues. Germline lookup yields CDR1 SGHDT and CDR2 YYEEEE. The CDR3 sequence: CASSLISRGYTF. CDR3 DNA: TGTGCCAGCAGCTTGATCAGTCGGGGCTACACCTTC. Filled out from reference TRBV5-6 and TRBJ1-2, the complete variable domain reads DAGVTQSPTHLIKTRGQQVTLRCSPKSGHDTVSWYQQALGQGPQFIFQYYEEEERQRGNFPDRFSGHQFPNYSSELNVNALLLGDSALYLCASSLISRGYTFGSGTRLTVV.

V usage is TRBV20-1 and J usage is TRBJ2-3, with 12 nucleotides matching TRBD2. CDR3 size: 17 residues. The germline V gene has CDR1 DFQATT and CDR2 SNEGSKA (reference sequence). Losses at the gene ends were 0 bases for V and 1 base for J; bases not matched to a gene: 5. CDR3 amino acids: CSARDPTSGSRTDTQYF. CDR3 DNA: TGCAGTGCTAGAGATCCGACTAGCGGGAGTCGCACAGATACGCAGTATTTT.

Only a few counts were recorded for this clonotype. The V gene is TRBV4-1, the J gene TRBJ1-1; unclear D gene. The CDR3 covers 13 residues. V was shortened by 5 bases and J by 3 bases, with 10 bases between the two germline ends. Germline loops: CDR1 MGHRA, CDR2 YSYEKL. CDR3 residues: CASSFNLDTEAFF. The DNA of the CDR3 is TGCGCCAGCAGCTTCAACCTAGACACTGAAGCTTTCTTT.

The chain recombines TRBV5-8 with TRBJ2-6, with a tentative D call TRBD2 (5 bases). CDR3 length equals 15 residues. Per germline, CDR1 SGHTS and CDR2 YDEGEE. Trimming took 4 bases from V and 0 from J, leaving 8 bases between them. For the CDR3, the DNA is TGTGCCAGCAGCCCGGAGGACTCTGGGGCCAACGTCCTGACTTTC. Its translation is CASSPEDSGANVLTF.

The V gene is TRBV7-6, the J gene TRBJ1-2; no reliable D call. Germline CDR1 is SGHVS and CDR2 is FNYEAQ. V dropped 0 bases and J dropped 4 bases, with 12 bases sitting between them. The CDR3 spans 15 residues. The CDR3 DNA sequence: TGTGCCAGCAGCTTAGCGTCTCCTCCTACCTATGGCTACACCTTC. Residues: CASSLASPPTYGYTF.

In this sample, this clonotype turned up a few times. The rearrangement uses TRBV28 and TRBJ2-3; perhaps TRBD2 as D (5 bases). Trimming pared 6 bases from V and 6 bases from J, leaving 13 bases between. Germline CDR1 is MDHEN and CDR2 is SYDVKM. CDR3 length: 13 residues. For the CDR3, the DNA is TGTGCCAGCAGCCCTAGCCGATTCGATACGCAGTATTTT. As protein: CASSPSRFDTQYF.

For the CDR3, the DNA is TGTGCCAGCAGGCCTAGGGTATCTGGGGCCAACGTCCTGACTTTC. Residues: CASRPRVSGANVLTF. This chain connects TRBV12-3 or TRBV12-4 to TRBJ2-6, with D unclear. V gave up 6 bases and J gave up 1 base, with 10 bases separating them. The CDR3 sequence is 15 residues long.

Turning to this clonotype: A read error may explain this, as a much larger clone is one base away. This rearrangement joins TRBV29-1 to TRBJ2-4; 7 positions agree with TRBD2. Near its end, the DNA agrees better with TRBJ2-7, so the J call may be wrong. The CDR3 length is 14 residues. Per the germline V gene, CDR1 is SQVTM and CDR2 is ANQGSEA. CDR3 bases: TGCAGCGTGGGACGTTCACGGGAGGTCAACGAGCAGTACTTC. The encoded protein is CSVGRSREVNEQYF.

This chain joins TRBV6-5 and TRBJ2-1; 7 bases are a match to TRBD1. CDR3 length equals 11 residues. Germline V gene sequence: CDR1 MNHEY, CDR2 SVGAGI. With 4 bases clipped from V and 13 bases from J, the junction kept 4 bases outside the gene matches. The CDR3 DNA follows: TGTGCCAGCAGTTTAGGGACAGTTCAGTTCTTC. As protein: CASSLGTVQFF.

The CDR3 sequence is CSAQGLAGVEQYF. In DNA, the CDR3 is TGCAGTGCTCAAGGACTAGCGGGCGTTGAGCAGTACTTC. The chain couples TRBV20-1 to TRBJ2-5, with 11 bases fitting TRBD2. V shed 5 bases, J shed 11 bases, and the junction held 10 bases outside the gene matches. The CDR3 runs 13 residues. Germline V gene data show CDR1 as DFQATT and CDR2 as SNEGSKA (reference sequence).

This clonotype was detected only a few times. This sequence joins TRBV3-1 and TRBJ2-5; tentatively, D is TRBD2 (6 bases). This CDR3 is 13 amino acids long. Trimming pared 8 bases from V and 4 bases from J, leaving 14 bases between. Germline lookup yields CDR1 LGHDT and CDR2 YNNKEL (reference sequence). The chain's CDR3 is CASEGRNTETQYF. In DNA form, the CDR3 reads TGTGCCAGCGAGGGGAGGAACACAGAGACCCAGTACTTC.

This clonotype has only one observation. J is TRBJ2-2 and V is TRBV28, with D hard to call. The V gene lost 4 bases and the J gene lost 0 bases, with 12 bases spanning the gap. CDR1 and CDR2 from the germline V gene are MDHEN and SYDVKM. This CDR3 region has 16 residues. The CDR3 region has the DNA TGTGCCAGCAGTTCTTTTCCTAGATCGAACACCGGGGAGCTGTTTTTT. It yields the protein CASSSFPRSNTGELFF.

The chain uses TRBV4-1 and TRBJ2-1, with 12 bases fitting TRBD2. Germline V gene sequence: CDR1 MGHRA, CDR2 YSYEKL. V lost 3 bases, J lost 8 bases, and 14 bases stayed unmatched. CDR3 length: 18 amino acids. CDR3 sequence (DNA): TGCGCCAGCAGCCATCACAAGCTAGCGGGAGGGGCCGAGGATGAGCAGTTCTTC. Protein: CASSHHKLAGGAEDEQFF.

This sequence joins TRBV15 and TRBJ2-7; D is possibly TRBD2 (5 bases). Trimming left V 6 bases short and J 2 bases short, with 8 bases between. This CDR3 comprises 12 residues. Germline CDR1 LNHNV, CDR2 YYDKDF (reference sequence). As DNA, the CDR3 is TGTGCCACCAGTGAGGGAGCCTACGAGCAGTACTTC. Translation gives CATSEGAYEQYF.

The CDR3 is CASSQPSDGEAFF. As DNA, the CDR3 is TGTGCCAGCAGCCAACCCAGCGACGGTGAGGCTTTCTTT. The genes are TRBV3-1 and TRBJ1-1; D not certain. Germline CDR1 reads LGHDT; CDR2 reads YNNKEL (reference sequence). The CDR3 sequence is 13 residues long. V shed 2 bases and J shed 11 bases, with 15 bases lying between them.

The chain uses TRBV6-6 and TRBJ1-5; tentative D call: TRBD1 (6 bases). The CDR3 has 15 amino acids. V lost 1 base and J 1 base, leaving 8 bases between the germline ends. Germline values: CDR1 MNHNY, CDR2 SVGAGI (reference sequence). Here the CDR3 DNA reads TGTGCCAGCAGTTACTACGGACAGAGCAATCAGCCCCAGCATTTT. Its protein is CASSYYGQSNQPQHF.